The 5 T cell receptor beta chains below were found in one sample sequenced in a study of metastatic and nonmetastatic thyroid tumors. TCRdb re-clonotyped the PCR reads via MiXCR. This sample yields 35,000 to 45,000 clones, of which roughly 3.1% are seen a single time; around 9.9% belongs to the top ten. Every patient was untreated before thyroid surgery. The sample comprised blood. The receptors shown here come from a female donor with papillary thyroid cancer or a benign thyroid nodule (not recorded which). Some clones in this sample may be carry-over from other donors' samples.

This clone was found a few times. J is TRBJ2-7 and V is TRBV6-1; D is perhaps TRBD1 or TRBD2 (6 bases each). V gave up 5 bases and J gave up 6 bases, with 20 bases separating them. CDR1 is MNHNS, CDR2 SASEGT, per germline. CDR3 length: 15 residues. Written as DNA, the CDR3 is TGTGCCAGCAGTACGGGGATGGGGGGCCTACTCGAGCAGTACTTC. Amino acids: CASSTGMGGLLEQYF.

This rearrangement joins TRBV6-1 to TRBJ2-3; TRBD2 aligns across 7 bases. Trimming at V came to 6 bases and at J to 3 bases, leaving 6 bases not matched to a gene. The CDR3 runs to 14 residues. Germline CDR1 and CDR2: MNHNS and SASEGT. The CDR3 bases are TGTGCCAGCAGGACTAGCTTGGGAACAGATACGCAGTATTTT. As protein: CASRTSLGTDTQYF.

This clone is medium-sized (0.01 to 0.1%) in the sample. The genes are TRBV6-1 and TRBJ1-2, with unresolved D. The germline CDR1 and CDR2 sequences are MNHNS and SASEGT. V was clipped by 5 bases and J by 3 bases, with 10 bases between them. The CDR3 has 13 residues. CDR3 DNA sequence: TGTGCCAGCAGTTACGCTGGGGACTATGGCTACACCTTC. Translating gives CASSYAGDYGYTF.

This clone was counted between two and nine times. This chain joins TRBV12-3 or TRBV12-4 and TRBJ2-7, with D tentatively TRBD1 (5 bases). The CDR3 has 13 residues. Between the trimmed V and J ends, which lost 1 base and 6 bases, there was a span of 10 bases. The CDR3 region is CASSLDRIREQYF. The CDR3 DNA sequence: TGTGCCAGCAGTTTAGACAGGATTCGCGAGCAGTACTTC.

This clone came up a few times. The V and J genes are TRBV19 and TRBJ2-7, with TRBD1 matching 9 bases. Germline trimming cut 5 bases from V and 2 bases from J; bases unmatched to any gene: 4. CDR3 length: 14 residues. Germline-derived CDR1 and CDR2 are LNHDA and SQIVND (reference sequence). The CDR3 region has the DNA TGTGCCAGTAGTCCGGGACAGGGTGCCTACGAGCAGTACTTC. Its translation: CASSPGQGAYEQYF. Filled out from reference TRBV19 and TRBJ2-7, the complete variable domain reads DGGITQSPKYLFRKEGQNVTLSCEQNLNHDAMYWYRQDPGQGLRLIYYSQIVNDFQKGDIAEGYSVSREKKESFPLTVTSAQKNPTAFYLCASSPGQGAYEQYFGPGTRLTVT.